This is a list of T cell receptor beta chains from one sample in a study of blood T cell repertoires in COVID-19. Measured with immunoSEQ multiplex PCR; TCRdb has only the in-frame clones, and not every one. Here the sample spans roughly 180,000 clones, approximately 86% being singletons. What was sequenced was PBMCs or T cells enriched from blood (not recorded which). All receptors derive from a man in his sixties who had recovered from COVID-19. Both conserved end residues are part of each CDR3. A D gene is named only where the DNA matches it firmly. Rows may omit the clone size; those that give it use once, few, many or a size class.

j_gene: TRBJ2-2; d_gene: TRBD2; v_gene: TRBV13; abundance: NA; CDR3aa: CASSLVGRAGVVTGELFF; CDR3nt: TGTGCCAGCAGCTTAGTAGGTCGAGCGGGAGTGGTTACCGGGGAGCTGTTTTTT
j_gene: TRBJ2-7; d_gene: NA; v_gene: TRBV7-8; abundance: NA; CDR3aa: CASSPTSYEQYF; CDR3nt: TGTGCCAGCAGCCCTACCTCCTACGAGCAGTACTTC
j_gene: TRBJ2-3; d_gene: NA; v_gene: TRBV7-8; abundance: few; CDR3aa: CASSLGRANTQYF; CDR3nt: TGTGCCAGCAGCTTAGGGAGGGCCAATACGCAGTATTTT
j_gene: TRBJ1-1; d_gene: TRBD1; v_gene: TRBV7-9; abundance: NA; CDR3aa: CASFGQGRNTEAFF; CDR3nt: TGTGCCAGCTTTGGACAGGGAAGAAACACTGAAGCTTTCTTT
j_gene: TRBJ1-2; d_gene: NA; v_gene: TRBV27; abundance: NA; CDR3aa: CASRTVEDYGYTF; CDR3nt: TGTGCCAGCAGGACGGTGGAGGACTATGGCTACACCTTC
j_gene: TRBJ2-7; d_gene: TRBD1; v_gene: TRBV19; abundance: once; CDR3aa: CASLGTDEDEQYF; CDR3nt: TGTGCCAGCCTCGGGACAGATGAGGACGAGCAGTACTTC
j_gene: TRBJ1-1; d_gene: NA; v_gene: TRBV7-2; abundance: NA; CDR3aa: CASKLAGQFTEAFF; CDR3nt: TGTGCCAGTAAATTAGCGGGGCAATTCACTGAAGCTTTCTTT
j_gene: TRBJ1-2; d_gene: TRBD1; v_gene: TRBV27; abundance: many; CDR3aa: CASLPRDRAYGYTF; CDR3nt: TGTGCCAGCCTCCCCCGAGACAGGGCCTATGGCTACACCTTC
j_gene: TRBJ2-5; d_gene: TRBD1; v_gene: TRBV28; abundance: NA; CDR3aa: CASSHDRGTGTKETQYF; CDR3nt: TGTGCCAGCAGTCACGACCGTGGGACAGGGACTAAAGAGACCCAGTACTTC
j_gene: TRBJ2-7; d_gene: NA; v_gene: TRBV7-9; abundance: NA; CDR3aa: CASSWDNYEQYF; CDR3nt: TGTGCCAGCAGCTGGGACAACTACGAGCAGTACTTC
j_gene: TRBJ1-5; d_gene: NA; v_gene: TRBV7-6; abundance: NA; CDR3aa: CASSLSGANQPQHF; CDR3nt: TGTGCCAGCAGCTTATCAGGGGCCAATCAGCCCCAGCATTTT
j_gene: TRBJ2-7; d_gene: NA; v_gene: TRBV27; abundance: few; CDR3aa: CASSFSFRGSYEQYF; CDR3nt: TGTGCCAGCAGTTTTTCCTTTCGCGGCTCCTACGAGCAGTACTTC
j_gene: TRBJ1-6; d_gene: NA; v_gene: TRBV5-4; abundance: NA; CDR3aa: CASSLAGQYNSPLHF; CDR3nt: TGTGCCAGCAGCTTGGCAGGACAGTATAATTCACCCCTCCACTTT
j_gene: TRBJ1-5; d_gene: NA; v_gene: TRBV28; abundance: NA; CDR3aa: CASGRQPQHF; CDR3nt: TGTGCCAGCGGGCGTCAGCCCCAGCATTTT
j_gene: TRBJ1-2; d_gene: TRBD1; v_gene: TRBV27; abundance: NA; CDR3aa: CASNGQGGYTF; CDR3nt: TGTGCCAGCAACGGACAGGGAGGCTACACCTTC
j_gene: TRBJ1-2; d_gene: TRBD1; v_gene: TRBV2; abundance: NA; CDR3aa: CASSTGTGNYGYTF; CDR3nt: TGTGCCAGCAGTACCGGGACAGGGAACTATGGCTACACCTTC
j_gene: TRBJ1-6; d_gene: NA; v_gene: TRBV4-1; abundance: NA; CDR3aa: CASSRTGNSPLHF; CDR3nt: TGCGCCAGCAGCCGTACAGGGAACTCACCCCTCCACTTT
j_gene: TRBJ1-2; d_gene: NA; v_gene: TRBV28; abundance: NA; CDR3aa: CASIIRGAGYGYTF; CDR3nt: TGTGCCAGCATCATTCGGGGGGCCGGTTATGGCTACACCTTC
j_gene: TRBJ2-1; d_gene: TRBD1; v_gene: TRBV30; abundance: NA; CDR3aa: CAWSATLTGEPYNEQFF; CDR3nt: TGTGCCTGGAGTGCCACCCTCACAGGGGAACCCTACAATGAGCAGTTCTTC
j_gene: TRBJ2-5; d_gene: TRBD1; v_gene: TRBV28; abundance: NA; CDR3aa: CASSHPRTGQETQYF; CDR3nt: TGTGCCAGCAGCCACCCCCGGACAGGGCAAGAGACCCAGTACTTC
j_gene: TRBJ2-2; d_gene: NA; v_gene: TRBV11-3; abundance: NA; CDR3aa: CASSLGMTGELFF; CDR3nt: TGTGCCAGCAGCTTGGGCATGACCGGGGAGCTGTTTTTT
j_gene: TRBJ2-1; d_gene: NA; v_gene: TRBV19; abundance: NA; CDR3aa: CASMAGASFYNEQFF; CDR3nt: TGTGCCAGCATGGCGGGGGCGAGTTTTTACAATGAGCAGTTCTTC